The source of this TCR beta chain is a study of shared clonotypes between healthy human individuals (dated by TCRdb to between 2020 and 2021). Notes on the research overall: The cohort included three men and a couple of women between 18 and 49 years of age. Per donor, three plates each were used for CD4 naive and CD4 memory, two for CD8 naive, and one for CD8 memory. The study deeply sequenced blood TCR repertoires of about 5 healthy adults to estimate repertoire size and the extent of clonotype sharing between individuals. Different laboratories and diverse techniques were used to prepare libraries and sequence TCR repertoires, to increase sequencing depth and limit assay-specific biases. Per donor, leukapheresis produced somewhere between about 0.9 and 10 billion PBMCs.

Overall study outcomes, separate from this receptor: Across a few donors, approximately 5% of naive CD4, around 3.3% of naive CD8, roughly 2.2% of memory CD4, and approximately 0.4% of memory CD8 clonotypes were shared. The small number of donors limited the genetic and exposure-history diversity represented. Based on pairwise subsampling, the degree of clonotype sharing among donors was expected to be affected by sequencing depth. Naive subsets generally had larger estimated clonotype richness than memory subsets did. Incomplete sequencing was indicated by rarefaction of sorted-subset datasets, despite the large sequencing depth. Clonotypes shared by all four sorted-subset donors showed higher generation probabilities than non-shared clonotypes. Only blood was sampled, and tissue TCR repertoires likely differ from those in blood.

CDR1 is given as LGHNA and CDR2 as YSLEER, both from the germline V gene. At the junction V is shortened by 2 bases and J by 2 bases; bases outside the gene matches: 18. The CDR3, from cysteine to phenylalanine, totals 20 residues. This entry keeps only the CDR3 DNA: 60 bases, framed from base 1. Using the deep immunoSEQ assay, multiplex PCR amplified TCR CDR3 regions from genomic DNA. Extracted genomic DNA from each cell subset was spread evenly across all wells of several immunoSEQ 96-well plates, with each plate serving as a replicate. For sorted subsets, each replicate PCR was loaded with 200 ng genomic DNA, equivalent to approximately 27,000 T cell genomes. Purified libraries were quantified with a Qubit 3.0 fluorometer, sized on a Bioanalyzer 2100, and re-quantified with the KAPA Library Quantification kit. A separate single-read 150-cycle Illumina NextSeq 550 flow cell was used to sequence each immunoSEQ 96-well plate. Concerning the study's data processing: Because only junctional sequences without quality scores were contained in the immunoSEQ output, filtering matching that applied to full-length reads could not be performed. Sequences were annotated with PyIR, a Python wrapper for IgBLAST v1.9, using IMGT germline references to assign V/J genes and CDR3. Reads with weak V/J assignments (E-value above 1e-6), missing CDR3, stop codons, out-of-frame junctions, or ambiguous translated residues were removed. V3J clonotypes were defined as sequences sharing the same inferred V gene, J gene, and CDR3 amino acid sequence. The percentage overlap between two repertoires was calculated by dividing the number of shared unique clonotypes by the size of the smaller repertoire. Repertoire richness was assessed with RTK rarefaction, the Chao1 estimator, and Recon v2.1 estimates of unobserved clonotypes. Generation probabilities for all TCRbeta clonotypes obtained by the gDNA method from four donors were computed using OLGA. As stored in TCRdb, this immuneACCESS dataset retains in-frame rearrangements with V and J assigned. A fraction of the clones does not appear; measured against another copy, unresolved V genes explain less than half of the discrepancy, and the remainder lacks a known reason. V and J calls and clone size are as listed in that table; D and trimming were resolved from the DNA. The sample table records 300,000 to 400,000 clones; roughly 84% of these occur just once. The ten largest clones represent around 16% of the sample.

To note about this clone: This clone's antigen is unknown. It has no much larger one-base neighbor in the sample; base qualities were not kept.

Donors were healthy HIV-negative adults with no recently reported acute infections or vaccinations. Only Caucasian adults living in Nashville, Tennessee, USA were represented among the donors. CD8 memory samples consisted of magnetically selected CD45RO+ cells combined with CCR7-negative CD45RA+ effector memory (TemRA) cells. Blood was obtained by leukapheresis, after which PBMCs were separated by Ficoll-Histopaque density gradient centrifugation and cryopreserved in liquid nitrogen vapor phase. Analytical flow cytometry was used to check the purity and quantity of every magnetically sorted T cell population. Genomic DNA was isolated from each sorted fraction and quantified by UV absorbance on a Nanodrop 2000c.

Sequencing was carried out using memory CD8+ T cells sorted from blood. In light of the paper, this sample's cell subset or site label describes: CD45RO+ cells pooled with CCR7-negative TemRA cells. The clonotype originates from a man younger than 35 in good health. The V gene is TRBV4-3 and the J gene is TRBJ2-3; the junction holds 8 bases that match TRBD2. The DNA sequence reads TGCGCCAGCAGCCAAATTCTTGGAGGTAAAACGGGAGGGACCACAGATACGCAGTATTTT. It codes for CASSQILGGKTGGTTDTQYF.